This TCR beta chain was recorded in a study of spatial heterogeneity in lung cancer. Carried by each TCR cDNA molecule was a unique molecular identifier. TCRdb redid the calling of the 5' RACE reads with MiXCR, one entry per CDR3 protein. The table has 40,000 to 45,000 distinct CDR3 sequences, approximately 13% seen once; the top ten hold 50% to 65%. V was clipped by 0 bases and J by 10 bases; unmatched bases: 13. CDR3 length: 16 amino acids. Time point in this sample: sample taken at primary tumor resection. Whole RNA, isolated from tumor, nontumor lung or frozen PBMC, was sequenced without prior sorting. Samples were donated by 72 untreated early-stage non-small cell lung cancer patients. This clonotype was observed a handful of times.

Here the sequenced sample was PBMCs, taken at surgery. J is TRBJ1-1 and V is TRBV12-3 or TRBV12-4; 8 positions match TRBD1. The clonotype originates from a male donor with early-stage non-small cell lung cancer. CDR3 sequence: CASSLATGDEPERAFF. The DNA for the CDR3 is TGTGCCAGCAGTTTAGCGACAGGGGATGAGCCCGAGAGAGCTTTCTTT.